This TCR beta chain was profiled in a study of shared clonotypes between healthy human individuals. Combination of CD45RO+ cells with CCR7-negative CD45RA+ TemRA cells was used for CD8 memory. Germline V CDR1 and CDR2: SGDLS, YYNGEE. CDR3 length: 21 residues. J gave up 5 bases and V 0 bases, and 21 bases lay outside the gene matches. Each replicate PCR on the sorted subsets used about 0.2 ug DNA (about 30,000 T cell genomes). The data were produced by immunoSEQ multiplex PCR, yet TCRdb's version contains in-frame clones alone and is incomplete. This sample has approximately 350,000 clones, with roughly 96% found just once.

The source is a young man in good health. Sequencing was done on a sample of memory CD8+ T cells sorted from blood. Subset described: CD45RO+ cells pooled with CCR7-negative TemRA cells. The chain uses TRBV9 and TRBJ2-3; 10 bases align to TRBD1. CDR3 sequence (DNA): TGTGCCAGCAGCGTAGATTCCGGGGGACAGGGGTTTGCGGGTATTAAAGATACGCAGTATTTT. Its protein is CASSVDSGGQGFAGIKDTQYF.